This entry lists 21 T cell receptor beta chains sequenced from one sample in a study of read filtering for tumor transcriptome and immune sequencing. The library was built from around 400 ng RNA with molecular barcoded adaptors for alpha/delta and beta/gamma chains. TCRdb re-called the reads with MiXCR, one entry per CDR3 protein. There are roughly 68,000 distinct CDR3 sequences in the sample; around 13% occur only once, and approximately 47% lies in the top ten. Sequencing was carried out using a population of CD138-negative cells sorted from bone marrow. Source of these receptors: a donor aged 40 or older with multiple myeloma.

Turning to this clonotype: The CDR3 end shows no conserved phenylalanine or tryptophan, and so a read error is likely. This chain connects TRBV5-1 to TRBJ1-1, with D perhaps matching TRBD1 (6 bases). V was clipped by 3 bases and J by 8 bases, with 8 bases between them. This CDR3 has 11 amino acids. Germline-derived CDR1 and CDR2 are SGHRS and YFSETQ. The CDR3 DNA reads TGCGCCAGCAGCTCAACAGGGGAAGCTTTCATT. Translation gives CASSSTGEAFI.

The V and J genes are TRBV30 and TRBJ2-3, with D possibly being TRBD2 (6 bases). From germline, CDR1 is GTSNPN and CDR2 SVGIG (reference sequence). The V end was cut by 1 base, the J end by 5 bases, with 16 bases between. CDR3 size: 15 residues. The CDR3 loop reads CAWSADQTAGDTQYF. The CDR3 DNA follows: TGTGCCTGGAGTGCGGACCAGACAGCGGGAGATACGCAGTATTTT.

This chain connects TRBV20-1 to TRBJ2-1, with TRBD1 as a possible D gene (5 bases). Germline V gene lookup returns CDR1 DFQATT and CDR2 SNEGSKA (reference sequence). Trimming removed 6 bases from V and 5 bases from J, with 8 bases in between. CDR3 length: 11 amino acids. In DNA form, the CDR3 reads TGCAGTGCAGGGGCCGACAATGAGCAGTTCTTC. Its translation is CSAGADNEQFF.

Ten or more counts support this clonotype. This chain joins TRBV7-9 and TRBJ2-2; D remains unclear. Germline assignment: CDR1 SEHNR and CDR2 FQNEAQ (reference sequence). The CDR3 is 15 amino acids. Deletions cut 8 bases from V and 3 bases from J, with 16 bases between. CDR3 coding DNA: TGTGCCAGCTATATTTTGACACATCACACCGGGGAGCTGTTTTTT. It codes for CASYILTHHTGELFF.

About this clonotype: A much larger clone lies a single base off, so this may be a read error. The CDR3 ends on some other residue instead of the conserved phenylalanine or tryptophan, so this is likely a read error. V and J are TRBV6-2 or TRBV6-3 and TRBJ1-2; D perhaps matches TRBD1 (5 bases). V lost 0 bases, J lost 5 bases, and 10 bases lay in between. The CDR3 is made up of 14 amino acids. Per germline, CDR1 MNHEY and CDR2 SVGEGT. CDR3 amino acids: CASSYSAGTYGYTL. The CDR3 DNA is TGTGCCAGCAGTTACTCGGCAGGGACTTATGGCTACACCCTC.

This clonotype was detected ten times or more. This chain uses TRBV28 with TRBJ2-1; D is unresolved. Germline V lookup: CDR1 MDHEN, CDR2 SYDVKM. V shed 2 bases and J shed 9 bases, with 11 bases lying between them. This CDR3 spans 13 amino acids. The DNA of the CDR3 is TGTGCCAGCAGTTTACGGTCCCCCGGTGAGCAGTTCTTC. Translated, it gives CASSLRSPGEQFF.

This clonotype was observed many times. This chain joins TRBV4-3 and TRBJ2-5; TRBD2 aligns across 7 bases. V trimming: 0 bases; J trimming: 3 bases; junction bases outside the gene matches: 13. This CDR3 is 18 amino acids long. Per the germline V gene, CDR1 is LGHNA and CDR2 is YSLEER. CDR3 protein: CASSQDRAGAGYEETQYF. CDR3 DNA: TGCGCCAGCAGCCAAGATCGGGCGGGAGCCGGGTATGAAGAGACCCAGTACTTC.

This clonotype has a count of ten or more. The V call is TRBV29-1, the J call TRBJ2-7; 7 nucleotides line up with TRBD2. The CDR3 is made up of 12 amino acids. V shed 7 bases, J shed 2 bases, and the junction held 5 bases outside the gene matches. In germline, CDR1 is SQVTM, CDR2 ANQGSEA. CDR3 amino acids: CSASGLAYEQYF. The DNA of the CDR3 is TGCAGCGCCTCCGGACTAGCCTACGAGCAGTACTTC.

This clonotype was detected many times. The gene calls are TRBV12-3 or TRBV12-4 and TRBJ2-7, with a tentative D call TRBD2 (6 bases). Between the trimmed V and J ends, which lost 3 bases and 9 bases, there was a span of 15 bases. This CDR3 spans 13 amino acids. Here the CDR3 reads CASSFRVSGWQYF. Here the CDR3 DNA reads TGTGCCAGCAGTTTTAGGGTGAGCGGGTGGCAGTACTTC.

This clonotype has a count of ten or more. The J gene is TRBJ2-1, the V gene TRBV29-1, with 9 bases matching TRBD1. The CDR3 is 12 amino acids. The trim removed 7 bases at V and 4 bases at J, leaving 2 bases unmatched. Germline V gene data show CDR1 as SQVTM and CDR2 as ANQGSEA. The CDR3 DNA reads as TGCAGCGGGGGACAGGGTTACAATGAGCAGTTCTTC. This sequence encodes CSGGQGYNEQFF.

This clonotype was detected ten times or more. J is TRBJ2-7 and V is TRBV7-3; 7 bases fit TRBD2. The CDR3 has 15 amino acids. CDR1 is SGHTA and CDR2 is FQGTGA in the germline V gene. V trimming: 2 bases; J trimming: 2 bases; junction bases outside the gene matches: 6. This CDR3 reads CASSLGAGVAYEQYF. The CDR3 DNA is TGTGCCAGCAGCTTAGGGGCGGGAGTTGCCTACGAGCAGTACTTC.

Points on this clonotype: Since a much larger clone is just one base distant, this may be a read error. This chain uses TRBV20-1 with TRBJ2-7; D call uncertain. V lost 3 bases to trimming and J lost 5 bases, with 8 bases between them. The CDR3 has 11 amino acids. CDR1 is DFQATT and CDR2 is SNEGSKA in the germline V gene (reference sequence). The CDR3 is CSASPFHEQYF. DNA of the CDR3: TGCAGTGCTAGTCCCTTCCACGAGCAGTACTTC.

This clonotype was recorded at least ten times. The chain couples TRBV28 to TRBJ2-1; maybe TRBD2 (6 bases). CDR3 length: 17 residues. CDR1 and CDR2 from the germline V gene are MDHEN and SYDVKM. Trimming took 5 bases from V and 4 from J, leaving 21 bases between them. The CDR3 loop is CASSRPWGLTTYNEQFF. In DNA form, the CDR3 reads TGTGCCAGCAGTCGCCCGTGGGGACTTACTACATACAATGAGCAGTTCTTC.

The chain couples TRBV30 to TRBJ1-3, with a tentative D call TRBD1 (5 bases). V was pared by 0 bases and J by 4 bases, with 7 bases between. CDR1 and CDR2 (germline): GTSNPN, SVGIG (reference sequence). The CDR3 is 13 amino acids. The CDR3 reads CAWSVTGGNTIYF. As DNA, the CDR3 is TGTGCCTGGAGTGTAACAGGAGGAAACACCATATATTTT.

This clonotype was seen many times. V usage is TRBV25-1 and J usage is TRBJ1-2, with a tentative D call TRBD1 (5 bases). Germline lookup yields CDR1 MGHDK and CDR2 SYGVNS. CDR3 length: 15 residues. V was clipped by 4 bases and J by 3 bases, with 15 bases between them. CDR3 DNA sequence: TGTGCCAGCAGTGGGAGCAGGGCTGGTGACTATGGCTACACCTTC. The encoded protein is CASSGSRAGDYGYTF.

Ten or more counts support this clonotype. The chain joins TRBV28 to TRBJ2-1, with D unclear. There are 15 residues in the CDR3. Germline lookup yields CDR1 MDHEN and CDR2 SYDVKM. Trimming pared 3 bases from V and 7 bases from J, leaving 16 bases between. CDR3 amino acids: CASSFPGSFLNEQFF. As DNA, the CDR3 is TGTGCCAGCAGTTTTCCAGGATCTTTCTTGAATGAGCAGTTCTTC.

This clonotype was recorded many times. The rearrangement joins TRBV5-1 to TRBJ1-1; perhaps TRBD1 as D (6 bases). This CDR3 has 15 amino acids. Trimming pared 0 bases from V and 5 bases from J, leaving 14 bases between. In germline, CDR1 is SGHRS, CDR2 YFSETQ. CDR3 sequence reads: CASSLGNRDGTEAFF. The CDR3, as DNA: TGCGCCAGCAGCTTGGGGAACAGGGATGGGACTGAAGCTTTCTTT.

This clonotype appeared many times. The rearrangement links TRBV7-9 to TRBJ2-1; 7 bases agree with TRBD2. Germline CDR1 SEHNR, CDR2 FQNEAQ (reference sequence). Trimming at V came to 2 bases and at J to 0 bases, leaving 4 bases not matched to a gene. The CDR3 loop spans 16 amino acids. This CDR3 reads CASSLPSGPSYNEQFF. The DNA for the CDR3 is TGTGCCAGCAGCTTACCTAGCGGACCCTCCTACAATGAGCAGTTCTTC.

There are many counts of this clonotype. CDR3 bases: TGTGCCACCAGTCCTACTAGCGGTTATTACAATGAGCAGTTCTTC. Translated, it gives CATSPTSGYYNEQFF. The chain is built from TRBV24-1 and TRBJ2-1; 8 bases match TRBD2. The trim removed 6 bases at V and 4 bases at J, leaving 7 bases unmatched. The V gene's germline CDR1 is KGHDR and CDR2 SFDVKD. The CDR3 is made up of 15 amino acids.

The count of this clonotype is one. This may stem from a read error, because a much larger clone lies one nucleotide away. The chain carries TRBV20-1 and TRBJ2-5, with D perhaps being TRBD1 or TRBD2 (5 bases each). This CDR3 has 12 residues. Looked up from germline, CDR1 is DFQATT and CDR2 is SNEGSKA (reference sequence). For the CDR3, the DNA is TGCAGCGCGCGGGCAGGGTTCGGGACCCAGTACTTC. Translating it yields CSARAGFGTQYF.

This clonotype was seen many times. The chain has TRBV27 and TRBJ2-1; a possible D gene is TRBD2 (7 bases). The CDR3 loop spans 16 amino acids. The germline V gene encodes CDR1 MNHEY and CDR2 SMNVEV (reference sequence). The germline V and J ends were trimmed by 3 bases and 7 bases, with 19 bases remaining between them. CDR3 region: CASSLESGGNWNEQFF. CDR3 DNA sequence: TGTGCCAGCAGTTTGGAATCGGGGGGCAATTGGAATGAGCAGTTCTTC.